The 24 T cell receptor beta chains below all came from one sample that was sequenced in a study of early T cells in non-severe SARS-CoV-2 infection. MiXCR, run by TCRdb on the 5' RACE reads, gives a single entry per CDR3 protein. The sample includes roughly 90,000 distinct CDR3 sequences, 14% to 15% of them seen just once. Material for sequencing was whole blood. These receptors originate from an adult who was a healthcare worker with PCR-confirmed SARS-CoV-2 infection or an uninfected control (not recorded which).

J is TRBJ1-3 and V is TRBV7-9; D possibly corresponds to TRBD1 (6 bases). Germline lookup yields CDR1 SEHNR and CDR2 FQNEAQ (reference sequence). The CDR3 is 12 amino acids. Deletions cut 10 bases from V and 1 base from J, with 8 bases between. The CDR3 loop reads CATRGSGNTIYF. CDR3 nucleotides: TGTGCCACCAGGGGTTCTGGAAACACCATATATTTT.

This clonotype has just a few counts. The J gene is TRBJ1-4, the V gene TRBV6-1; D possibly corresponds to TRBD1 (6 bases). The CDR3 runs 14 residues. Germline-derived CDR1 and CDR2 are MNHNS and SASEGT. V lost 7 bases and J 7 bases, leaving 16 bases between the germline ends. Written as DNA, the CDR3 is TGTGCCAGCAAAGAGGGGGAGGGTGGTGAAAAACTGTTTTTT. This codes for CASKEGEGGEKLFF.

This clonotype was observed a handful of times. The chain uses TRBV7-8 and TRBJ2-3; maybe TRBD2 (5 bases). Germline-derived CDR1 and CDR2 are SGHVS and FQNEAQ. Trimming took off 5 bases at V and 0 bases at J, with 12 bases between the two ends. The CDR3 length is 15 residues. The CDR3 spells CASSRSRASTDTQYF. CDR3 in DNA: TGTGCCAGCAGCCGGTCGCGGGCGAGCACAGATACGCAGTATTTT.

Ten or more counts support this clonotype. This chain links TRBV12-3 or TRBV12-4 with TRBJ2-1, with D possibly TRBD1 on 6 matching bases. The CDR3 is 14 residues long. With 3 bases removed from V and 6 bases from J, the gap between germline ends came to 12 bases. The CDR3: CASSFTGSSNEQFF. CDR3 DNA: TGTGCCAGCAGTTTCACAGGGTCCAGCAATGAGCAGTTCTTC.

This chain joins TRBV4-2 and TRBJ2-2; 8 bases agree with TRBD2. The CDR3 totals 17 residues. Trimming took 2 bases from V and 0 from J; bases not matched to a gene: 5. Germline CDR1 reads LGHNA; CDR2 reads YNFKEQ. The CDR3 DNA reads TGTGCCAGCAGCCAAAGGACTAGCCCGTCGAACACCGGGGAGCTGTTTTTT. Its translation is CASSQRTSPSNTGELFF.

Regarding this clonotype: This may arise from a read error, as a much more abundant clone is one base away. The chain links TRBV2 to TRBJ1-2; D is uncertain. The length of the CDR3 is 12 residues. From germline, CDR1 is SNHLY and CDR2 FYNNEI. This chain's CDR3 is CATEGPYYSYTF. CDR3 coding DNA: TGTGCCACCGAGGGCCCATACTATAGCTACACCTTC.

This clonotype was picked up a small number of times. The CDR3 bases are TGCAGCGTTGGGGCGAGCACAGATACGCAGTATTTT. Amino acid sequence: CSVGASTDTQYF. This chain uses TRBV29-1 with TRBJ2-3; D is unresolved. The CDR3 runs to 12 residues. V lost 4 bases to trimming and J lost 0 bases, with 5 bases between them. In germline, CDR1 is SQVTM, CDR2 ANQGSEA.

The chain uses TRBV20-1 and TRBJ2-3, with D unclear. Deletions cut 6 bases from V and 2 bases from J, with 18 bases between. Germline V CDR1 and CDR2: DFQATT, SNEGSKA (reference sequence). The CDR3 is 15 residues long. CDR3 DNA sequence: TGCAGTGCCCCACTGGGTAGTCTCCCCACAGATACGCAGTATTTT. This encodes CSAPLGSLPTDTQYF.

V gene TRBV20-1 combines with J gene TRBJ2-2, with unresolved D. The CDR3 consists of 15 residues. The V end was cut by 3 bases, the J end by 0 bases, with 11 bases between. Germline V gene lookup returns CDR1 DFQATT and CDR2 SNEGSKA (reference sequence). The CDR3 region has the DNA TGCAGTGCTAGGGTAGTGGGGACGAACACCGGGGAGCTGTTTTTT. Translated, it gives CSARVVGTNTGELFF.

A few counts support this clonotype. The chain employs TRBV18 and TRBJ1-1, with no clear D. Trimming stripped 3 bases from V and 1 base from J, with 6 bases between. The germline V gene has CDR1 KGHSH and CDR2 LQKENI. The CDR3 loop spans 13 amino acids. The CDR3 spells CASSPLENTEAFF. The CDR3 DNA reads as TGTGCCAGCTCACCGTTGGAGAACACTGAAGCTTTCTTT.

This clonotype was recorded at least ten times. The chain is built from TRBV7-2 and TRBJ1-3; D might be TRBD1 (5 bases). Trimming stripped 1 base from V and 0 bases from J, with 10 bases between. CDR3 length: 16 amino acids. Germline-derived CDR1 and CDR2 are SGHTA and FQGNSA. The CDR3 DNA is TGTGCCAGCAGCTTAGTTGGGGGACTCTCTGGAAACACCATATATTTT. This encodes CASSLVGGLSGNTIYF.

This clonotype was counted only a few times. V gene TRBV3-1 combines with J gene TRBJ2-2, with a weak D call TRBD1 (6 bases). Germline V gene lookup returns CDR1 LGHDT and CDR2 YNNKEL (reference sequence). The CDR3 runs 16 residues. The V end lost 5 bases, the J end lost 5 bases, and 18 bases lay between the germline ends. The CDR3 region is CASSYYRVTGTGELFF. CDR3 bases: TGTGCCAGCAGCTACTACAGGGTTACTGGTACCGGGGAGCTGTTTTTT.

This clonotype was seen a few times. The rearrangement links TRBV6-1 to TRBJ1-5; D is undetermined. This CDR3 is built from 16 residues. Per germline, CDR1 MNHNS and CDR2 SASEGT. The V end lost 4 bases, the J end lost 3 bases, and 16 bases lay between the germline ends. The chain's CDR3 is CASSALTATPNQPQHF. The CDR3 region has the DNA TGTGCCAGCAGTGCGTTGACCGCGACTCCCAATCAGCCCCAGCATTTT.

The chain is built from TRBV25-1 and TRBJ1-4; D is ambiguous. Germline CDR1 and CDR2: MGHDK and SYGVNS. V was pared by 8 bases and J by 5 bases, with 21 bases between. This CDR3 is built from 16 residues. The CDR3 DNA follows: TGTGCCAGCGGAGGACCAGGAGAAAAATGGAATGAAAAACTGTTTTTT. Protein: CASGGPGEKWNEKLFF.

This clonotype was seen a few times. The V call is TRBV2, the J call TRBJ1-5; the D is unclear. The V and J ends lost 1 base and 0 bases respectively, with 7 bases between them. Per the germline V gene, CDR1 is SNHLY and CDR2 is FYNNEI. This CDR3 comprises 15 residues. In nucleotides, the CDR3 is TGTGCCAGCAGTGAAGAGCAGGCTAGCAATCAGCCCCAGCATTTT. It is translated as CASSEEQASNQPQHF.

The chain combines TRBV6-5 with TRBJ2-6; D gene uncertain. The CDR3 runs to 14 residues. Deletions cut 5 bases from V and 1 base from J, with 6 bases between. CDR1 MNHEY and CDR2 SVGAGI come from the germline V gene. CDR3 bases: TGTGCCAGCAGTCGAAGTTCTGGGGCCAACGTCCTGACTTTC. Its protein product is CASSRSSGANVLTF.

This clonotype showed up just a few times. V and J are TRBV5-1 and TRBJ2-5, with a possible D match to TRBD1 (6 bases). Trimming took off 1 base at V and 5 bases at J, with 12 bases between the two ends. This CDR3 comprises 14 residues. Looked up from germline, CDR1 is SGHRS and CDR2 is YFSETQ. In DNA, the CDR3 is TGCGCCAGCAGCTTGCGTAAGGGGGACGAGACCCAGTACTTC. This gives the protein CASSLRKGDETQYF.

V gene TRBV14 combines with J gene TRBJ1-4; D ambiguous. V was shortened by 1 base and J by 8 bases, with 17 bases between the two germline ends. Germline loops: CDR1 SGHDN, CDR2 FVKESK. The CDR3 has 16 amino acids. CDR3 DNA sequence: TGTGCCAGCAGCCAAGGATGGCGCGTGGTAGGAGAAAAACTGTTTTTT. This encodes CASSQGWRVVGEKLFF.

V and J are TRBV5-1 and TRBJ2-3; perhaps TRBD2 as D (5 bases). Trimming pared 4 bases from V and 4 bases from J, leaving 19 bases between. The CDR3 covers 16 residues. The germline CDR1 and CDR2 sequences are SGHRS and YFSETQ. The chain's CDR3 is CASSPLETGIADTQYF. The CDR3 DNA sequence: TGCGCCAGCAGCCCCCTAGAGACGGGGATAGCAGATACGCAGTATTTT.

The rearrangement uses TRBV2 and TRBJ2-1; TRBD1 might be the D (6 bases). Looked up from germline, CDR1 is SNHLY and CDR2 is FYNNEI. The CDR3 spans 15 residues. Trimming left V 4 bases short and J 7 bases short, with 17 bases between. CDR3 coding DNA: TGTGCCAGCAGTGTACAGGGTCTCGCGTTAAATGAGCAGTTCTTC. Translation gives CASSVQGLALNEQFF.

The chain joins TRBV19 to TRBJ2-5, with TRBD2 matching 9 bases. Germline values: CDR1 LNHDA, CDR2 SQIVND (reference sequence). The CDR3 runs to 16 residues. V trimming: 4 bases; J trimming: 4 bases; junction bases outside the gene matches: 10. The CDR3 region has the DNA TGTGCCAGTAGTACCCGCCGGGCGGGGGGGCGAGAGACCCAGTACTTC. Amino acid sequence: CASSTRRAGGRETQYF.

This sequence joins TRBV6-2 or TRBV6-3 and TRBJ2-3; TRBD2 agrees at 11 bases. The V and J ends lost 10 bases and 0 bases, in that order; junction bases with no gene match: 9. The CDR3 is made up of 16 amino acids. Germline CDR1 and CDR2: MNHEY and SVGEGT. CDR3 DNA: TGTGCCAACCCGGGACTAGCGGCGATTAGCACAGATACGCAGTATTTT. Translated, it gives CANPGLAAISTDTQYF.

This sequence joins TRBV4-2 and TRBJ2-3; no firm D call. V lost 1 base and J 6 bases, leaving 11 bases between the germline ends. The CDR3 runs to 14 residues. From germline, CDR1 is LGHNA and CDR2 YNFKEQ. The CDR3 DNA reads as TGTGCCAGCAGCCAAGCGCAGTCGGTGGATACGCAGTATTTT. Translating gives CASSQAQSVDTQYF.

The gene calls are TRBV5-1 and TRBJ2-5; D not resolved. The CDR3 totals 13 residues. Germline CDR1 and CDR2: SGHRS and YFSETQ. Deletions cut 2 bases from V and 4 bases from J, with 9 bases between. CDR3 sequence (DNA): TGCGCCAGCAGCTTTGGTGGCACAGAGACCCAGTACTTC. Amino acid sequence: CASSFGGTETQYF.